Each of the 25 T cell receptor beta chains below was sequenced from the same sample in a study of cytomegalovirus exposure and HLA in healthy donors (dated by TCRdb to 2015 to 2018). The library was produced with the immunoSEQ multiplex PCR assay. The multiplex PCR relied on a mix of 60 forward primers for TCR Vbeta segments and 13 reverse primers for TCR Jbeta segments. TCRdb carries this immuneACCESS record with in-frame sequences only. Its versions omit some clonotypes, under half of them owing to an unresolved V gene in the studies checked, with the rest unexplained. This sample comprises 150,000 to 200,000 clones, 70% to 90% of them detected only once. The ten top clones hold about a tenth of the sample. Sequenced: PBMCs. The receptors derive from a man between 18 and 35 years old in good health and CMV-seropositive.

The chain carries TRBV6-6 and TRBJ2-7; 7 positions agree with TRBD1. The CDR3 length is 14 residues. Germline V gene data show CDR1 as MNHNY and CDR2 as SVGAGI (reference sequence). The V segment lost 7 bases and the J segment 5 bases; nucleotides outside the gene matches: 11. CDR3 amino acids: CASTLNRGVDEQYF. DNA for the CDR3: TGTGCCAGCACCCTGAACAGGGGAGTCGACGAGCAGTACTTC.

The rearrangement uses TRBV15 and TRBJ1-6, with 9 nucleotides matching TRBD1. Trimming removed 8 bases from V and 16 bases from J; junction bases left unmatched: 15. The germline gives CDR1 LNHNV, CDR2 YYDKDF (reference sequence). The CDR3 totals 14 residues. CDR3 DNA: TGTGCCACCGAAAATAAAAAGGACAGGGGCCGTCTCCACTTT. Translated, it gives CATENKKDRGRLHF. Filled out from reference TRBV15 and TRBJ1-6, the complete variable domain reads DAMVIQNPRYQVTQFGKPVTLSCSQTLNHNVMYWYQQKSSQAPKLLFHYYDKDFNNEADTPDNFQSRRPNTSFCFLDIRSPGLGDTAMYLCATENKKDRGRLHFGNGTRLTVT.

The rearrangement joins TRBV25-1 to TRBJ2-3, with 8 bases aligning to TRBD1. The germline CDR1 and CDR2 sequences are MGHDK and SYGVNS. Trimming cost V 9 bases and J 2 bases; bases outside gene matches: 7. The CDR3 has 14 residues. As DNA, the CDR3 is TGTGCCAGTTCGAGACAGGGGACCACAGATACGCAGTATTTT. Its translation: CASSRQGTTDTQYF.

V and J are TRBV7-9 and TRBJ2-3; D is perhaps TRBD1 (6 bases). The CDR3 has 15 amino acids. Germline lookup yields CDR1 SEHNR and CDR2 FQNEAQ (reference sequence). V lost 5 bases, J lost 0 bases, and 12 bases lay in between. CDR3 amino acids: CASSLGQTSTDTQYF. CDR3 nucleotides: TGTGCCAGCAGCCTCGGACAGACTAGCACAGATACGCAGTATTTT.

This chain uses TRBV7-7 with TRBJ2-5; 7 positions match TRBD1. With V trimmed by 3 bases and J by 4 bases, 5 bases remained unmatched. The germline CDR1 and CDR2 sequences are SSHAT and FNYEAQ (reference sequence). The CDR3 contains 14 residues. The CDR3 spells CASSFNRGAETQYF. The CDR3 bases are TGTGCCAGCAGCTTCAACAGGGGAGCAGAGACCCAGTACTTC.

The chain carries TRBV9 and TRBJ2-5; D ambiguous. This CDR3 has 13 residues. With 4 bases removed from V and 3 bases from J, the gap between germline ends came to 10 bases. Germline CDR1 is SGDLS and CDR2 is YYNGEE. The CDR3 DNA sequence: TGTGCCAGCAGCCCCCCCCTCGAAGAGACCCAGTACTTC. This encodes CASSPPLEETQYF.

The CDR3 DNA is TGTGCCAGCTCACCGAGGGTGGAAGGGTCCTATGGCTACACCTTC. This gives the protein CASSPRVEGSYGYTF. This rearrangement joins TRBV18 to TRBJ1-2; D remains unclear. The CDR3 spans 15 residues. CDR1 and CDR2 (germline): KGHSH, LQKENI. The V end was cut by 3 bases, the J end by 4 bases, with 15 bases between.

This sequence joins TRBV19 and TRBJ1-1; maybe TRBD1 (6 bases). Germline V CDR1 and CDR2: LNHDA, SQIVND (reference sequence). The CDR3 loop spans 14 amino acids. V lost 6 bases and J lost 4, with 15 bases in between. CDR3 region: CASSPYRESTEAFF. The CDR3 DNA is TGTGCCAGTAGCCCTTACAGGGAGAGCACTGAAGCTTTCTTT.

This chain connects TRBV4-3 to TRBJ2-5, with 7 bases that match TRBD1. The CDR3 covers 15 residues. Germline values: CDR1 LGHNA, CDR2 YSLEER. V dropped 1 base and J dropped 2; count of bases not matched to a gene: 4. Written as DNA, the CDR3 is TGCGCCAGCAGCCAAGGGTACAGGGGACAAGAGACCCAGTACTTC. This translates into CASSQGYRGQETQYF.

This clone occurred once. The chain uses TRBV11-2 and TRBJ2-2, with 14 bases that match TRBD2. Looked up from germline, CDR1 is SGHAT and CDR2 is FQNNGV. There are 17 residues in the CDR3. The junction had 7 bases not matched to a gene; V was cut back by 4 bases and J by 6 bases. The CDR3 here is CASSSRLAGGRAGELFF. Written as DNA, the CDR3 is TGTGCCAGCAGCTCCCGACTAGCGGGGGGGCGGGCCGGGGAGCTGTTTTTT.

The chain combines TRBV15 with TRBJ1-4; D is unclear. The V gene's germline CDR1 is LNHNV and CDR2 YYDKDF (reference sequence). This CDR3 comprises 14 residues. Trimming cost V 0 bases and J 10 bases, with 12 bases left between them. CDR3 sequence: CATSRDLIGGKLFF. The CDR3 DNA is TGTGCCACCAGCAGAGATCTTATCGGAGGAAAACTGTTTTTT. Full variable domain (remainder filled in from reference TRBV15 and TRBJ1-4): DAMVIQNPRYQVTQFGKPVTLSCSQTLNHNVMYWYQQKSSQAPKLLFHYYDKDFNNEADTPDNFQSRRPNTSFCFLDIRSPGLGDTAMYLCATSRDLIGGKLFFGSGTQLSVL.

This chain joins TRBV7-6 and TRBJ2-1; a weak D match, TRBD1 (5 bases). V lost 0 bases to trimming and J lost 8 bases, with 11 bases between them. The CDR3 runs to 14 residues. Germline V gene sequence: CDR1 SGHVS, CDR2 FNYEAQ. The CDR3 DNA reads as TGTGCCAGCAGCTTAGCGACAGCCCACCATGAGCAGTTCTTC. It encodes CASSLATAHHEQFF.

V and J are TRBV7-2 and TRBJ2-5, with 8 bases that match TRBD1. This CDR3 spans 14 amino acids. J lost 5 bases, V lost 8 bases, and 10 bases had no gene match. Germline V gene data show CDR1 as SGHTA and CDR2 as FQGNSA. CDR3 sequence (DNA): TGTGCCAGCGGACTGGACAGGGTTCGGGAGACCCAGTACTTC. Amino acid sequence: CASGLDRVRETQYF.

CDR3 in amino acids: CSVEPGSGTEAFF. The CDR3 DNA sequence: TGCAGCGTTGAACCGGGGTCGGGCACTGAAGCTTTCTTT. The chain uses TRBV29-1 and TRBJ1-1; D unclear. The CDR3 spans 13 residues. From germline, CDR1 is SQVTM and CDR2 ANQGSEA. The ends were cut back, 2 bases at V and 4 bases at J, with 11 bases in the middle.

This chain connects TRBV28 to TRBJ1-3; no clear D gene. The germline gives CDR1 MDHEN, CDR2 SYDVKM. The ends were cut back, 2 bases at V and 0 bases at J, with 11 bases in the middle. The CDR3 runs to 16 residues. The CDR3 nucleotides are TGTGCCAGCAGTTTACTTCCACTTAGCTCTGGAAACACCATATATTTT. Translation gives CASSLLPLSSGNTIYF.

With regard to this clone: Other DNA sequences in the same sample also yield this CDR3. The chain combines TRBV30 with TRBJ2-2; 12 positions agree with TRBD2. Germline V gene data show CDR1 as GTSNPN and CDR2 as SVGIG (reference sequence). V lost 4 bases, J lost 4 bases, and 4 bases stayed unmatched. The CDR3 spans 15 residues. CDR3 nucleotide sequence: TGTGCCTGGACTAGCGGGGGGGCAGGCACCGGGGAGCTGTTTTTT. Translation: CAWTSGGAGTGELFF.

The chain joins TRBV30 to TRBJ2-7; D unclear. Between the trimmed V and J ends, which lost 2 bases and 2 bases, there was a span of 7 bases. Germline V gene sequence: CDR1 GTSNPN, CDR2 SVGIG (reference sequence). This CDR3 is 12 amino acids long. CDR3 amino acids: CAWSPPAYEQYF. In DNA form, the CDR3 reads TGTGCCTGGAGTCCCCCAGCCTACGAGCAGTACTTC.

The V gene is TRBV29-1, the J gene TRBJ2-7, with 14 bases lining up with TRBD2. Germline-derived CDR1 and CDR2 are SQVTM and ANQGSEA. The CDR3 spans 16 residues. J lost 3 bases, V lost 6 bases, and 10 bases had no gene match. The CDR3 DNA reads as TGCAGCGTCATGGGGACTAGCGGGGGTTCGAACTACGAGCAGTACTTC. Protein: CSVMGTSGGSNYEQYF.

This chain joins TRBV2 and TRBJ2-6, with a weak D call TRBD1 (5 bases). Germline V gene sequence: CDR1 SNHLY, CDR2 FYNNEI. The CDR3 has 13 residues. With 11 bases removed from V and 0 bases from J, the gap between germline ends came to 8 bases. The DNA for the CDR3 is TGTGCCGGAACAGGCTCTGGGGCCAACGTCCTGACTTTC. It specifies CAGTGSGANVLTF.

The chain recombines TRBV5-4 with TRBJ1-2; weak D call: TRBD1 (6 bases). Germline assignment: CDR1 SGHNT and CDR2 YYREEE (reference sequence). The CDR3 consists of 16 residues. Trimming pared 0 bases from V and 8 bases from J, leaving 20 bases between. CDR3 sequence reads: CASSLASLASTGGYTF. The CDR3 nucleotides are TGTGCCAGCAGCTTGGCCTCATTGGCCAGTACAGGGGGCTACACCTTC.

DNA of the CDR3: TGTGCCAGCAGCAAACCCCAAGGCCCCAGAGGCGACTACCTAGACACCGGGGAGCTGTTTTTT. Its protein is CASSKPQGPRGDYLDTGELFF. V usage is TRBV21-1 and J usage is TRBJ2-2; whether TRBD2, the table's D call, matches the DNA was not checked. TRBV21-1 is an annotated pseudogene. The CDR3 has 21 amino acids.

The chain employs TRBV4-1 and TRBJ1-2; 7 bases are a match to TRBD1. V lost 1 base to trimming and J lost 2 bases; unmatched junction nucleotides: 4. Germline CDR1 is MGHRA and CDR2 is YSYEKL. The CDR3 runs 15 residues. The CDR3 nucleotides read TGCGCCAGCAGCCAAGGACAGGGAACGAACTATGGCTACACCTTC. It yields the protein CASSQGQGTNYGYTF.

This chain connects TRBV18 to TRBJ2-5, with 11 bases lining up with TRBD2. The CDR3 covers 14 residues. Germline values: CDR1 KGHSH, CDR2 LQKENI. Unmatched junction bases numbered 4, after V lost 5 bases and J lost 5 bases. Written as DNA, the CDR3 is TGTGCCAGCTCAACACTAGCGGGGGCGGAGACCCAGTACTTC. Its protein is CASSTLAGAETQYF.

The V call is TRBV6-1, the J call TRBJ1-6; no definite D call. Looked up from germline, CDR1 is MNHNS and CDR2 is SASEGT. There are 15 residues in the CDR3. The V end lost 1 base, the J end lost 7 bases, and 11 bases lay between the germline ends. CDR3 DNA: TGTGCCAGCAGTGAAGTCAGTGGCCTCAATTCACCCCTCCACTTT. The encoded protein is CASSEVSGLNSPLHF.

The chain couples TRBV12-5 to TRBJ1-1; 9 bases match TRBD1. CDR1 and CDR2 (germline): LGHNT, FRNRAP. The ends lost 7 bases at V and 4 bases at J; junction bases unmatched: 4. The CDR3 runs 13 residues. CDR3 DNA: TGTGCTAGTGCTCAACAGGGGGCCACTGAAGCTTTCTTT. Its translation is CASAQQGATEAFF.